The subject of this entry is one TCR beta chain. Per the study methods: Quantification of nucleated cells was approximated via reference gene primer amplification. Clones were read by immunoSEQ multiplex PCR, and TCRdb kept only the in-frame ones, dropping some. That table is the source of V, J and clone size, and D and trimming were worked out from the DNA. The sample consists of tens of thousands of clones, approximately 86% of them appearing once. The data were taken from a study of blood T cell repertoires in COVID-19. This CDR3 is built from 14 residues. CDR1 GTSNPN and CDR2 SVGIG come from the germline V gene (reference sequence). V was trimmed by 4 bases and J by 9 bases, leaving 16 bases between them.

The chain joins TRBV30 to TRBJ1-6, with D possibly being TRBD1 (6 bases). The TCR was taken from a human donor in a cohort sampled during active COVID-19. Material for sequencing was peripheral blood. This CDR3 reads CAWTQGGALSPLHF. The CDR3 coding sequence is TGTGCCTGGACCCAAGGGGGGGCCCTTTCACCCCTCCACTTT.